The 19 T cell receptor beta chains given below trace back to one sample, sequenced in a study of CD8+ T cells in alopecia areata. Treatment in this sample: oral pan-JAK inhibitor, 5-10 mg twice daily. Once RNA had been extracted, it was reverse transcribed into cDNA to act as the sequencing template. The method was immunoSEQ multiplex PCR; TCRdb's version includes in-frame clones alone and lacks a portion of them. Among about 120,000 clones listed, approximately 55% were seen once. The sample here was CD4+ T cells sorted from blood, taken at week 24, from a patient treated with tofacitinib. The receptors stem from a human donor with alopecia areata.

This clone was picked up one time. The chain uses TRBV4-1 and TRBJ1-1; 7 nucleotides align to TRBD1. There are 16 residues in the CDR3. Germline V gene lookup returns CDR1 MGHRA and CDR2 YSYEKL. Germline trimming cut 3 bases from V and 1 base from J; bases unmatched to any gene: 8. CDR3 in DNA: TGCGCCAGCAGCCAGTACTGGGACAGCCAGAACACTGAAGCTTTCTTT. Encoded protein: CASSQYWDSQNTEAFF.

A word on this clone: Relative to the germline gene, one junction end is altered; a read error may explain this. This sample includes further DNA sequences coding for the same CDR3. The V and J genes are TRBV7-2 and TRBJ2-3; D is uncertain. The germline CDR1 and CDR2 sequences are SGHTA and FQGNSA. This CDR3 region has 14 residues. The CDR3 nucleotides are TGTGCCAGCAGCTCCTACCTGACCACAGATACGCAGTATTTC. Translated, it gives CASSSYLTTDTQYF.

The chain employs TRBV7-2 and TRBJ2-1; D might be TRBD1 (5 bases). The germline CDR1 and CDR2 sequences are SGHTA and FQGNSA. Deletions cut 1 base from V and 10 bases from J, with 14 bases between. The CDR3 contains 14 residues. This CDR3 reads CASSLGEGVGEQFF. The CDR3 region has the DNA TGTGCCAGCAGCTTAGGAGAAGGGGTTGGAGAGCAGTTCTTC.

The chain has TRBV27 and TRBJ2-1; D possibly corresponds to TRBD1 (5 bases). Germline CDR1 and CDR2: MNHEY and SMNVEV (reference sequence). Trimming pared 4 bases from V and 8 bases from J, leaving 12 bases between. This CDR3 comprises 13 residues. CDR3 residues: CASSWASRDEQFF. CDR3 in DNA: TGTGCCAGCAGTTGGGCTTCCAGGGATGAGCAGTTCTTC.

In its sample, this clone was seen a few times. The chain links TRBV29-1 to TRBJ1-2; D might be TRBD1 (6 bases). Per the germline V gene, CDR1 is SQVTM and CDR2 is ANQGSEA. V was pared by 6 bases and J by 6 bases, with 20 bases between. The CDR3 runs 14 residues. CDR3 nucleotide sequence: TGCAGCGTCGCAACAACTTTCAGGGACAATGGCTACACCTTC. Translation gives CSVATTFRDNGYTF.

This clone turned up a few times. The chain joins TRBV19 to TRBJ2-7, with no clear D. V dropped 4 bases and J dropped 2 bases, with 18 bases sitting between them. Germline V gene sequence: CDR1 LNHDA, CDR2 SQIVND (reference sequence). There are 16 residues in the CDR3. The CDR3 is CASSRAAPPPTYEQYF. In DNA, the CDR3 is TGTGCCAGTAGTAGGGCGGCCCCCCCTCCCACCTACGAGCAGTACTTC.

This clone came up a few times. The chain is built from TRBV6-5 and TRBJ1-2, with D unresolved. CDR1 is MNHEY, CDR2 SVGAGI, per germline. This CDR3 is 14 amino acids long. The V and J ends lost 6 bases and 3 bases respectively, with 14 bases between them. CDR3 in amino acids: CASSLGPRDYGYTF. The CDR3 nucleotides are TGTGCCAGCAGCCTCGGACCGAGGGACTATGGCTACACCTTC.

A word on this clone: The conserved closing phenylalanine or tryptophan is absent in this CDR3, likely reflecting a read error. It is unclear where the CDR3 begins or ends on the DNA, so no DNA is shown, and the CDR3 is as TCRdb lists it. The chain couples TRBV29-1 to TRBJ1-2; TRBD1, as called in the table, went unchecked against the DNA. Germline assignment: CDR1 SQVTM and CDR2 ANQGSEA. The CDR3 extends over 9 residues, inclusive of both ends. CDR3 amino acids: CSVESGASL.

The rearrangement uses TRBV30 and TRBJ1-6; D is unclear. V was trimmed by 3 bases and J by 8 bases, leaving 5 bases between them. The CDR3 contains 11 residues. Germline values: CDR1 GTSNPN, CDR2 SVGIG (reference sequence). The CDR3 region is CAWRTDSPLHF. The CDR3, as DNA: TGTGCCTGGAGAACGGATTCACCCCTCCACTTT.

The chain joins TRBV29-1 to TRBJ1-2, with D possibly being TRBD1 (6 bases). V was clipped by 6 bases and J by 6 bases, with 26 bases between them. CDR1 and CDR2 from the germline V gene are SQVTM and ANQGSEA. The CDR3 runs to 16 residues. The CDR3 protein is CSVGKSLRTAGDGYTF. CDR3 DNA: TGCAGCGTAGGAAAAAGCTTACGGACAGCCGGAGATGGCTACACCTTC.

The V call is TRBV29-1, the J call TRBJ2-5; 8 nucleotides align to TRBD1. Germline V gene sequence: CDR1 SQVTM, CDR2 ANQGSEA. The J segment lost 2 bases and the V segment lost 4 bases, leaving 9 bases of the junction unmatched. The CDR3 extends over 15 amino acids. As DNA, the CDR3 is TGCAGCGTTGGCCCCCGGCGACAGGGGCAAGAGACCCAGTACTTC. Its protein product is CSVGPRRQGQETQYF.

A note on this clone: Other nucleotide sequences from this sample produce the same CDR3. CDR3 residues: CAWSGGYQETQYF. The DNA of the CDR3 is TGTGCCTGGAGTGGCGGTTACCAAGAGACCCAGTACTTC. The chain uses TRBV30 and TRBJ2-5; unclear D gene. CDR1 GTSNPN and CDR2 SVGIG come from the germline V gene (reference sequence). The V end lost 1 base, the J end lost 0 bases, and 6 bases lay between the germline ends. The length of the CDR3 is 13 residues.

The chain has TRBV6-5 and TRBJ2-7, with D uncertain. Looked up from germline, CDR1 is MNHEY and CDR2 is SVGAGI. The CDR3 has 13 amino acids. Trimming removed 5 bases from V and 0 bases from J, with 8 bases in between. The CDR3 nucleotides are TGTGCCAGCAGTACCGGGCGCTCCTACGAGCAGTACTTC. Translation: CASSTGRSYEQYF.

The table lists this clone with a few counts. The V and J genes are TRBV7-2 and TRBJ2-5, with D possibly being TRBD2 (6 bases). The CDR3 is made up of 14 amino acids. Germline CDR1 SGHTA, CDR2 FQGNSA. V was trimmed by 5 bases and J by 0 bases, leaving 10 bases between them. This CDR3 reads CASSTGLHQETQYF. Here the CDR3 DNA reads TGTGCCAGCAGCACGGGACTGCACCAAGAGACCCAGTACTTC. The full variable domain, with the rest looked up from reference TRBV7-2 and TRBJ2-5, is GAGVSQSPSNKVTEKGKDVELRCDPISGHTALYWYRQSLGQGLEFLIYFQGNSAPDKSGLPSDRFSAERTGGSVSTLTIQRTQQEDSAVYLCASSTGLHQETQYFGPGTRLLVL.

CDR3 DNA sequence: TGTGCCAGCAGTTCGTGGGAAGCCAAAGAGACCCAGTACTTC. It translates to CASSSWEAKETQYF. The genes are TRBV25-1 and TRBJ2-5; D unresolved. CDR1 and CDR2 (germline): MGHDK, SYGVNS. Trimming stripped 5 bases from V and 3 bases from J, with 13 bases between. This CDR3 region has 14 residues.

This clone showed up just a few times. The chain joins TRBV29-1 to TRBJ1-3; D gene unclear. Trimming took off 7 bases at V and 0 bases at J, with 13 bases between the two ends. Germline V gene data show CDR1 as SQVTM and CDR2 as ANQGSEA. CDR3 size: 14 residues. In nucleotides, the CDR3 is TGCAGCGGGACTTTGGGGAACTCTGGAAACACCATATATTTT. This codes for CSGTLGNSGNTIYF.

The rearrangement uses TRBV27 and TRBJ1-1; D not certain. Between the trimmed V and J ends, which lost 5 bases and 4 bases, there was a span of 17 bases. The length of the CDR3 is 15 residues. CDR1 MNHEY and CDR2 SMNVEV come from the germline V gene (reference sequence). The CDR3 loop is CASSHVLVKGTEAFF. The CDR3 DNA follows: TGTGCCAGCAGTCATGTACTGGTCAAGGGCACTGAAGCTTTCTTT.

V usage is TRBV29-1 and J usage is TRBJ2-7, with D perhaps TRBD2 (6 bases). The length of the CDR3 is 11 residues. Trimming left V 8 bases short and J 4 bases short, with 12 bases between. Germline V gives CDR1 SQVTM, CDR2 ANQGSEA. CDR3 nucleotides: TGCAGCACCCGGGACTCTTACGAGCAGTACTTC. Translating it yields CSTRDSYEQYF.

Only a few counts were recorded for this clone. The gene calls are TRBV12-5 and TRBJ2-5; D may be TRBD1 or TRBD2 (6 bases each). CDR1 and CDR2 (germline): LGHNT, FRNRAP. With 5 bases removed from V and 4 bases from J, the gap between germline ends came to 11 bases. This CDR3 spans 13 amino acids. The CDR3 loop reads CASGRGTGETQYF. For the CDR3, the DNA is TGTGCTAGTGGTAGGGGGACTGGAGAGACCCAGTACTTC.